Listed below are T cell receptor beta chains from one sample, sequenced in a study of blood T cells in healthy people across ages. TCRdb re-called the 5' RACE reads with MiXCR, one entry per CDR3 protein. The data show 1.5 million to 2 million distinct CDR3 sequences, less than 50% seen once. Sequenced sample: blood. The source is a woman aged 40-49 years in good health. CDR3s include the opening cysteine and the closing phenylalanine or tryptophan. D genes are given only for firm matches. The listing skips clone size in some rows; elsewhere it reads once, few, many or a size class.

j_call clone_size d_call v_call cdr3_nt cdr3_aa
TRBJ2-5 few TRBD1 TRBV12-3/TRBV12-4 TGTGCCAGCAGTCCGAGAACAGTGGACAGGGCAAGACAGAAAGAGACCCAGTACTTC CASSPRTVDRARQKETQYF
TRBJ2-7 few NA TRBV5-1 TGCGCCACCTCACAGGGAGGCCCCTACGAGCAGTACTTC CATSQGGPYEQYF
TRBJ2-7 few TRBD1 TRBV20-1 TGCAGTGCTAAAGACGGGACAGGAGCCCCCTACGAGCAGTACTTC CSAKDGTGAPYEQYF
TRBJ1-1 once NA TRBV3-1 TGTGCCAGCAGCAGGGGCGGACGGAACACTGAAGCTTTCTTT CASSRGGRNTEAFF
TRBJ2-5 NA TRBD1 TRBV9 TGTGCCAGCAGCGTAGGCACAGGGGTGGTGTTTGGGCAGTACTTC CASSVGTGVVFGQYF
TRBJ2-1 few TRBD2 TRBV13 TGTGCCAGCAGCCACGTTCTAGCGGGGAGGAATGAGCAGTTCTTC CASSHVLAGRNEQFF
TRBJ2-2 NA TRBD2 TRBV6-2/TRBV6-3 TGTGCCAGCAGTTACTCTGCGGGGGGGCCCGGGGAGCTGTTTTTT CASSYSAGGPGELFF
TRBJ2-3 few TRBD2 TRBV20-1 TGCAGTGCTAGAGCGGGGGGGCATTTCACAGATACGCAGTATTTT CSARAGGHFTDTQYF
TRBJ2-4 NA NA TRBV6-5 TGTGCCAGCAGCCCCTGGACGGGGGTCGACACCCGGGAGCAGTACTTC CASSPWTGVDTREQYF
TRBJ2-5 few NA TRBV28 TGTGCCAGCAGTTTTGGCGGGGGCCCTCCTCAAGAGACCCAGTACTTC CASSFGGGPPQETQYF
TRBJ2-5 NA NA TRBV15 TGTGCCACCTCCGAGGGAAGTCCCCCAGAGACCCAGTACTTC CATSEGSPPETQYF
TRBJ2-5 NA NA TRBV21-1 TGTGCCAGCAGCAAAGTTGAGCTAGCTCAAGAGACCCAGTACTTC CASSKVELAQETQYF
TRBJ1-5 few NA TRBV7-2 TGTGCCAGCAAACCTGGGGGCTTAGATCAGCCCCAGCATTTT CASKPGGLDQPQHF
TRBJ2-6 NA NA TRBV7-3 TGTGCCAGCAGCTTAAATCCCCCGGGGGTCAAGAACTCTGGGGCCAACGTCCTGACTTTC CASSLNPPGVKNSGANVLTF
TRBJ2-5 few NA TRBV12-3/TRBV12-4 TGTGCCAGCAGTTTTGGCCGGCCGAAAGAGACCCAGTACTTC CASSFGRPKETQYF
TRBJ2-7 many TRBD2 TRBV20-1 TGCAGTGCTAGAGATCCGAGCGGGGGAACCTACGAGCAGTACTTC CSARDPSGGTYEQYF
TRBJ2-1 NA TRBD1 TRBV4-3 TGCGCCAGCAGCCAGGGGGACAGGGGAGGGTACAATGAGCAGTTCTTC CASSQGDRGGYNEQFF
TRBJ1-1 few TRBD1 TRBV10-3 TGTGCCATCAGTGATGGACAGGCGAACACTGAAGCTTTCTTT CAISDGQANTEAFF
TRBJ1-2 NA TRBD1 TRBV4-3 TGCGCCAGCAGCCAAGGGGGGGCAGGGGGCAGCTACACCTTC CASSQGGAGGSYTF
TRBJ1-2 few TRBD1 TRBV27 TGTGCCAGCAGACCGGAGACAGGGCGGAACTATGGCTACACCTTC CASRPETGRNYGYTF
TRBJ2-1 NA NA TRBV3-1 TGTGCCAGCAGCCGCCCGGGTACCGACGAGCAGTTCTTC CASSRPGTDEQFF
TRBJ2-3 few TRBD2 TRBV4-3 TGCGCCAGCAGCCTGGGACTAGCGGGGGTCGACCGCACAGATACGCAGTATTTT CASSLGLAGVDRTDTQYF
TRBJ1-2 NA NA TRBV5-1 TGCGCCAGCAGCTTGTCCCTGACTGACCGGTATGGCTACACCTTC CASSLSLTDRYGYTF
TRBJ2-1 NA NA TRBV9 TGTGCCAGCAGCGTAGAGTCAGCACACGCCTACAATGAGCAGTTCTTC CASSVESAHAYNEQFF
TRBJ2-1 few NA TRBV6-2/TRBV6-3 TGTGCCAGCAGTTACCCCTCCTACAATGAGCAGTTCTTC CASSYPSYNEQFF
TRBJ2-1 NA TRBD2 TRBV5-1 TGCGCCAGCAACTTAGCGGGGGGAAGCTCCTACAATGAGCAGTTCTTC CASNLAGGSSYNEQFF
TRBJ1-6 once TRBD1 TRBV20-1 TGCAGTGCTAGAGATGCCCAGGGGGGGATTTCACCCCTCCACTTT CSARDAQGGISPLHF
TRBJ2-1 NA NA TRBV28 TGTGCCAGCAGCCTGGGGGGGCTTTTTTTGTCCTACAATGAGCAGTTCTTC CASSLGGLFLSYNEQFF
TRBJ2-6 NA TRBD1 TRBV6-5 TGTGCCAGCACTAGGGGGCTCCGCTCTGGGGCCAACGTCCTGACTTTC CASTRGLRSGANVLTF
TRBJ2-2 NA NA TRBV7-3 TGTGCCAGCAGCTTAACGAGGCAAAACACCGGGGAGCTGTTTTTT CASSLTRQNTGELFF
TRBJ2-1 few NA TRBV7-2 TGTGCCAGCCGCGCTTTAGGTGAGCAGTTCTTC CASRALGEQFF
TRBJ2-7 few NA TRBV6-5 TGTGCCAGCAGTTTCCCAGGGAAACTTTACGAGCAGTACTTC CASSFPGKLYEQYF
TRBJ1-1 NA NA TRBV20-1 TGCAGTGCTATCCTGACAGTCATGAACACTGAAGCTTTCTTT CSAILTVMNTEAFF
TRBJ1-1 NA NA TRBV7-2 TGTGCCAGCAGCTTAGCCGGACTGGGGGTCATGAACACTGAAGCTTTCTTT CASSLAGLGVMNTEAFF
TRBJ1-2 NA TRBD1 TRBV4-1 TGCGCCAGCAGCCACCGTTCCACCGGGACAGCCGTAACTAACTATGGCTACACCTTC CASSHRSTGTAVTNYGYTF
TRBJ1-6 NA NA TRBV6-2/TRBV6-3 TGTGCCAGCACCCGGGCTGGGGGCGATCTCGATTCACCCCTCCACTTT CASTRAGGDLDSPLHF
TRBJ1-1 NA NA TRBV29-1 TGCAGCGCCCACAGAGACTTGAACACTGAAGCTTTCTTT CSAHRDLNTEAFF
TRBJ2-1 NA NA TRBV5-1 TGCGCCAGCAGCCCGCCGCGGATAGGCGATATTGGAGAGCAGTTCTTC CASSPPRIGDIGEQFF
TRBJ2-5 NA NA TRBV5-6 TGTGCCAGCACCCCCCCTTCAGGGTTTGGAGAGACCCAGTACTTC CASTPPSGFGETQYF
TRBJ1-1 NA NA TRBV12-3/TRBV12-4 TGTGCCAGCGGACGACCGGAGACAGCGAACACTGAAGCTTTCTTT CASGRPETANTEAFF
TRBJ2-5 NA NA TRBV6-2/TRBV6-3 TGTGCCAGCAGTTACCCGGACACAGGCCAGTACTTC CASSYPDTGQYF
TRBJ2-3 NA TRBD2 TRBV10-3 TGTGCCATCAGTGAGCGGACTAGCGGGGGGCCCAGAGATACGCAGTATTTT CAISERTSGGPRDTQYF